This T cell receptor beta chain was identified in a study of T-cell memory formation after mild COVID-19. Study-wide results and caveats: Memory sampled before infection contained some responding clones, suggesting cross-reactive memory joined. Clones contracting across day 15 to 85 had a balanced CD4/CD8 profile; later expanding clones leaned CD4+.

Deletions cut 0 bases from V and 3 bases from J, with 5 bases between. Per germline, CDR1 MNHEY and CDR2 SVGAGI. The CDR3 length is 13 residues. TCR alpha and TCR beta cDNA libraries carrying sample barcodes and UMIs came from 5'RACE with constant-segment primers. One entry per CDR3 protein results from TCRdb running MiXCR on the 5' RACE reads. This sample has hundreds of thousands of distinct CDR3 sequences, with over 15% found just once. This clonotype was recorded a few times. The antigen remains undetermined. This chain joins TRBV6-5 and TRBJ2-5, with D perhaps assigned TRBD1 or TRBD2 (5 bases each). Sample: PBMCs or a T cell subset sorted from them (not recorded which). This sequence was found in a man between 18 and 35 years old who had mild COVID-19 (a few samples of this study predate the infection). Cell type and time point are not known. CDR3 sequence: CASSYSGEETQYF. The CDR3 coding sequence is TGTGCCAGCAGTTACTCGGGGGAAGAGACCCAGTACTTC.